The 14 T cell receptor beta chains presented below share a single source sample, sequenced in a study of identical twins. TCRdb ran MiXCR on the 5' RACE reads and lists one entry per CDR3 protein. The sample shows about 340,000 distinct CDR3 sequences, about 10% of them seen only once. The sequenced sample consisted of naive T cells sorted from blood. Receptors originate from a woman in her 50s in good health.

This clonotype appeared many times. The CDR3 DNA follows: TGCGCCAGCCGTGAGGACACCGCCCTCTACACAGATACGCAGTATTTT. Residues: CASREDTALYTDTQYF. The chain uses TRBV5-1 and TRBJ2-3, with a weak D call TRBD1 (5 bases). The germline gives CDR1 SGHRS, CDR2 YFSETQ. The CDR3 consists of 16 residues. Trimming left V 7 bases short and J 2 bases short, with 20 bases between.

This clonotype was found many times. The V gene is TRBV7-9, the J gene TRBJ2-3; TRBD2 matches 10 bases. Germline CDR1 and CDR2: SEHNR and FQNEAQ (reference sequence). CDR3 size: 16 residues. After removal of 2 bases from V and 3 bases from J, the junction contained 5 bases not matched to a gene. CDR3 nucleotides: TGTGCCAGCAGCTTACGGGGACTAGCGCTGACAGATACGCAGTATTTT. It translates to CASSLRGLALTDTQYF. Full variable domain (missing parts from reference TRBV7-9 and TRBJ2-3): DTGVSQNPRHKITKRGQNVTFRCDPISEHNRLYWYRQTLGQGPEFLTYFQNEAQLEKSRLLSDRFSAERPKGSFSTLEIQRTEQGDSAMYLCASSLRGLALTDTQYFGPGTRLTVL.

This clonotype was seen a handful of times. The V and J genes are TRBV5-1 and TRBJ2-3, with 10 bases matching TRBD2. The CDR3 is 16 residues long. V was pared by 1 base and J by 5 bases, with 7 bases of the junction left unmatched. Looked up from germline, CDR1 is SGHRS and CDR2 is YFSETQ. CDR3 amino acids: CASSLRLAGVLDTQYF. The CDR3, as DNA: TGCGCCAGCAGCTTGAGGCTAGCGGGAGTCTTAGATACGCAGTATTTT.

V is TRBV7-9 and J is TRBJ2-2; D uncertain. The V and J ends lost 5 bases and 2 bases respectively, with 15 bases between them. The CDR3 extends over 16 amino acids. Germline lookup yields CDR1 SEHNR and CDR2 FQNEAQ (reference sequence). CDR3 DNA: TGTGCCAGCAGCGGAAGGGCAGCACATAACACCGGGGAGCTGTTTTTT. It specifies CASSGRAAHNTGELFF.

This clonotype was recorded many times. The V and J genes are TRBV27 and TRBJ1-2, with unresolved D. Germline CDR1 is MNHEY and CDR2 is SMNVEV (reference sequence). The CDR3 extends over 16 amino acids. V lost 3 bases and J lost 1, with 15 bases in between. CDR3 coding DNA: TGTGCCAGCAGTTTTCGGGCAGGAGGAAATAACTATGGCTACACCTTC. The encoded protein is CASSFRAGGNNYGYTF.

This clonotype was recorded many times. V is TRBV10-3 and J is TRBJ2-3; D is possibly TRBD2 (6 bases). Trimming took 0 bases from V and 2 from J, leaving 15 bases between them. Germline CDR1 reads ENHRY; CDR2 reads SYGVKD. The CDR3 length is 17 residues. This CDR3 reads CAISESARETPTDTQYF. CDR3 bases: TGTGCCATCAGTGAGTCCGCACGGGAGACCCCCACAGATACGCAGTATTTT.

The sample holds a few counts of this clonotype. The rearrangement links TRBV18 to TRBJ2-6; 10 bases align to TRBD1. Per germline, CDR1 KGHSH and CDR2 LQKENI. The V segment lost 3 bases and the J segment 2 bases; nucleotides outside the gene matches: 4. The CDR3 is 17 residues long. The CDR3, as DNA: TGTGCCAGCTCACCGACAGGGGGCACCGCTGGGGCCAACGTCCTGACTTTC. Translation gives CASSPTGGTAGANVLTF.

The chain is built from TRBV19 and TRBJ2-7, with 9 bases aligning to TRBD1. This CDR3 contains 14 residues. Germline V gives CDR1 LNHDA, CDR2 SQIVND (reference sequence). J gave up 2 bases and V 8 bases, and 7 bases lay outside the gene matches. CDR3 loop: CASQDRGRAYEQYF. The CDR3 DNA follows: TGTGCCAGTCAGGACAGGGGACGAGCCTACGAGCAGTACTTC.

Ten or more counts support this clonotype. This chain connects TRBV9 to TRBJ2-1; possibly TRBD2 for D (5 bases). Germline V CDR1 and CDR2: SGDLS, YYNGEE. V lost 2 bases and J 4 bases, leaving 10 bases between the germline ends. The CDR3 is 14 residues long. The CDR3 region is CASSVWEKYNEQFF. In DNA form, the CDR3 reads TGTGCCAGCAGCGTCTGGGAGAAGTACAATGAGCAGTTCTTC. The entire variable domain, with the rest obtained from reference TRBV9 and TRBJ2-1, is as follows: DSGVTQTPKHLITATGQRVTLRCSPRSGDLSVYWYQQSLDQGLQFLIQYYNGEERAKGNILERFSAQQFPDLHSELNLSSLELGDSALYFCASSVWEKYNEQFFGPGTRLTVL.

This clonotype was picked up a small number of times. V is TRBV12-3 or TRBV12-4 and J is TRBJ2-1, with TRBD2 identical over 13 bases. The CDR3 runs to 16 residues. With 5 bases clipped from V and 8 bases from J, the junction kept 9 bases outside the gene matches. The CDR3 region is CASSPARTSGSDEQFF. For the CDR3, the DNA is TGTGCCAGCAGTCCCGCCCGGACTAGCGGGAGTGATGAGCAGTTCTTC.

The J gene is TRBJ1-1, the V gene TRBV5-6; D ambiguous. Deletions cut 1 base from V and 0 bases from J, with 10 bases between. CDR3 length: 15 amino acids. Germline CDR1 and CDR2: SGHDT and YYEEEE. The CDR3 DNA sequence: TGTGCCAGCAGCTTGTCGTATGGGATGAACACTGAAGCTTTCTTT. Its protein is CASSLSYGMNTEAFF.

The CDR3 coding sequence is TGCAGCGGCCCGGGACAGGTCACAGATACGCAGTATTTT. This sequence encodes CSGPGQVTDTQYF. The chain is built from TRBV29-1 and TRBJ2-3, with TRBD1 matching over 8 bases. Trimming at V came to 7 bases and at J to 2 bases, leaving 5 bases not matched to a gene. CDR1 is SQVTM and CDR2 is ANQGSEA in the germline V gene. The CDR3 length is 13 residues.

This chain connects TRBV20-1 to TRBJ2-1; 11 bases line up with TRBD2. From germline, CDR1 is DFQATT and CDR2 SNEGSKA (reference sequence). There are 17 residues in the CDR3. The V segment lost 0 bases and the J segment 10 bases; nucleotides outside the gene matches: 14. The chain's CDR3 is CSARESSGRARSDEQFF. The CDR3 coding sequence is TGCAGTGCTAGAGAGAGTAGCGGGAGGGCCAGATCGGACGAGCAGTTCTTC.

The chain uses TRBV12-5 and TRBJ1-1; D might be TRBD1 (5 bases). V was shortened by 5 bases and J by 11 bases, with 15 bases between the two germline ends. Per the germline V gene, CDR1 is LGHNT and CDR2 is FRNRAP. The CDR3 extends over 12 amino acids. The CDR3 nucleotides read TGTGCTAGTGGTCCCTCGGGGACTATTGCTTTCTTT. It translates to CASGPSGTIAFF.